The 4 T cell receptor beta chains given below trace back to one sample, sequenced in a study of blood T cell repertoires in COVID-19. Libraries were prepared by immunoSEQ multiplex PCR; TCRdb keeps only in-frame clonotypes and omits some of them. Of 25,000 to 35,000 clones in the sample, over 75% were seen once. The material sequenced was peripheral blood. These receptors were taken from a man in his sixties or seventies with active COVID-19.

This clone was recorded once. The chain uses TRBV27 and TRBJ1-5; 8 positions match TRBD1. With V trimmed by 3 bases and J by 3 bases, 4 bases remained unmatched. This CDR3 has 15 residues. Germline CDR1 is MNHEY and CDR2 is SMNVEV (reference sequence). For the CDR3, the DNA is TGTGCCAGCAGTTTTCAGGGGGCGGACAATCAGCCCCAGCATTTT. Translated, it gives CASSFQGADNQPQHF.

This clone is medium-sized within its sample. The V gene is TRBV18, the J gene TRBJ1-5; D is undetermined. CDR3 length: 14 amino acids. Trimming removed 3 bases from V and 2 bases from J, with 8 bases in between. Germline V gene sequence: CDR1 KGHSH, CDR2 LQKENI. CDR3 residues: CASSPKRGNQPQHF. Written as DNA, the CDR3 is TGTGCCAGCTCACCGAAGAGGGGCAATCAGCCCCAGCATTTT.

The V call is TRBV15, the J call TRBJ2-1; TRBD2 aligns across 9 bases. The CDR3 contains 14 residues. Germline assignment: CDR1 LNHNV and CDR2 YYDKDF (reference sequence). Trimming cost V 6 bases and J 7 bases; bases outside gene matches: 7. The chain's CDR3 is CATRTGLAGNEQFF. The CDR3 bases are TGTGCCACCAGAACGGGACTAGCAGGGAATGAGCAGTTCTTC.

V usage is TRBV27 and J usage is TRBJ2-7; D not resolved. The CDR3 runs 13 residues. CDR1 MNHEY and CDR2 SMNVEV come from the germline V gene (reference sequence). The germline V and J ends were trimmed by 6 bases and 7 bases, with 16 bases remaining between them. The CDR3 nucleotides read TGTGCCAGCAGCCTAGTAAGCCCCGGGGAGCAGTACTTC. Protein sequence: CASSLVSPGEQYF.